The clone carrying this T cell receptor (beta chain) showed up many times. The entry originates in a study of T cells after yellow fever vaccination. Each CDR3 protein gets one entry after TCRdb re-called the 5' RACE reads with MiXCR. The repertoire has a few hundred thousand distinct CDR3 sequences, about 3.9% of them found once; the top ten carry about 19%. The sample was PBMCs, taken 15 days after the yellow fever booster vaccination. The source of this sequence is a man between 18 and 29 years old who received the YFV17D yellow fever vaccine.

The CDR3 DNA follows: TGTGCCAGCAGCCCGATGGGGGGGCCACTAGAGACCCAGTACTTC. Its translation is CASSPMGGPLETQYF. The chain employs TRBV5-5 and TRBJ2-5; a possible D gene is TRBD2 (7 bases). The CDR3 has 15 residues. Germline V gene lookup returns CDR1 SGHKS and CDR2 YYEKEE (reference sequence). The germline V and J ends were trimmed by 4 bases and 4 bases, with 17 bases remaining between them.